This is a list of T cell receptor beta chains from one sample in a study of blood T cell repertoires in COVID-19. The protocol was immunoSEQ multiplex PCR, while the TCRdb copy is restricted to in-frame clones and leaves out a portion. The data hold roughly 440,000 clones, with approximately 88% observed a single time. The specimen sequenced was peripheral blood. The source is a woman between 50 and 59 years old with COVID-19, enrolled during active disease. Both conserved end residues are part of each CDR3. Each record gives: V gene, D gene, J gene, CDR3 protein, CDR3 DNA. The D gene is left open where the match is weak.

>TRBV11-2|NA|TRBJ1-1
CASSSLGGAFF
TGTGCCAGCAGCTCCCTTGGAGGAGCTTTCTTT
>TRBV7-9|NA|TRBJ1-1
CASSSPHGLGMNTEAFF
TGTGCCAGCAGCTCCCCGCATGGACTCGGAATGAACACTGAAGCTTTCTTT
>TRBV5-6|NA|TRBJ2-5
CASSLGPGHWNF
TGTGCCAGCAGCTTGGGCCCGGGACACTGGAACTTC
>TRBV5-8|NA|TRBJ1-1
CASSLDRETEAFF
TGTGCCAGCAGCTTGGACAGGGAGACTGAAGCTTTCTTT
>TRBV7-2|NA|TRBJ2-3
CASSQDYFTDTQYF
TGTGCCAGCAGCCAGGACTACTTCACAGATACGCAGTATTTT
>TRBV6-5|TRBD1|TRBJ2-6
CASGTVASGANVLTF
TGTGCCAGCGGGACAGTAGCCTCTGGGGCCAACGTCCTGACTTTC
>TRBV27|TRBD1|TRBJ1-2
CASSTGAGYTF
TGTGCCAGCTCGACAGGGGCTGGCTACACCTTC
>TRBV9|TRBD1|TRBJ1-1
CASSVVAQGTISTEAFF
TGTGCCAGCAGCGTAGTGGCACAGGGGACAATAAGCACTGAAGCTTTCTTT
>TRBV19|NA|TRBJ1-1
CASSIPPGMNTEAFF
TGTGCCAGTAGTATACCCCCGGGGATGAACACTGAAGCTTTCTTT
>TRBV27|TRBD2|TRBJ2-1
CASSPQPGLVKVNEQFF
TGTGCCAGCAGTCCCCAACCCGGACTAGTCAAAGTGAATGAGCAGTTCTTC